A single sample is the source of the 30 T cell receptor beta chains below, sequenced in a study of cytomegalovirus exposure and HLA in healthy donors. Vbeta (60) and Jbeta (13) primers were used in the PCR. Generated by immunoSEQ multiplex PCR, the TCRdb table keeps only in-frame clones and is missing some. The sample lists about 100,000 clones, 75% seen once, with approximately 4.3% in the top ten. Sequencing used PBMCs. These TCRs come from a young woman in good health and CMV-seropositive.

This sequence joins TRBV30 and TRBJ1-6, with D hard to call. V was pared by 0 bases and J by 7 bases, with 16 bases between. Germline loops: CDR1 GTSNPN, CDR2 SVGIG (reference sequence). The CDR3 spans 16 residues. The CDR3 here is CAWSVFAAAGNSPLHF. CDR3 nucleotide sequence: TGTGCCTGGAGTGTATTCGCGGCCGCGGGGAATTCACCCCTCCACTTT.

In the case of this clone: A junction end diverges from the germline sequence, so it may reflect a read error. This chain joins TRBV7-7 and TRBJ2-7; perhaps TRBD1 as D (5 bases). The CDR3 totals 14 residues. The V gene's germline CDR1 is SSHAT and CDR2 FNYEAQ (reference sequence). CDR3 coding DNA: TGTGCTAGCAGCTTACGGCAGGGTTACTACGAGCAGTACTTC. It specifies CASSLRQGYYEQYF.

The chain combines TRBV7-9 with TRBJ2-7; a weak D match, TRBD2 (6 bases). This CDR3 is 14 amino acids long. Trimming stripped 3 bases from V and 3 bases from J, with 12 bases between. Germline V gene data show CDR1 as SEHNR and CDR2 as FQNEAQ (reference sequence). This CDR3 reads CASSFAAGNYEQYF. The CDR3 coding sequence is TGTGCCAGCAGCTTCGCGGCGGGAAACTACGAGCAGTACTTC.

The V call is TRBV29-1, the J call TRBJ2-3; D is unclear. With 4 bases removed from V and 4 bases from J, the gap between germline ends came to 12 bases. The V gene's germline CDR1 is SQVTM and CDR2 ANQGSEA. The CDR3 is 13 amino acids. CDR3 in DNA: TGCAGCGTTGGAACCAGAATCTCAGATACGCAGTATTTT. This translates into CSVGTRISDTQYF.

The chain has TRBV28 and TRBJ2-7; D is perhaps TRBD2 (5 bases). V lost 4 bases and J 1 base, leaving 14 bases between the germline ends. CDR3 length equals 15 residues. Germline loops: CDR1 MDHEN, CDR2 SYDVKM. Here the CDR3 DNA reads TGTGCCAGCAGTTCCCGTTTGGCGGGTTCCTACGAGCAGTACTTC. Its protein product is CASSSRLAGSYEQYF. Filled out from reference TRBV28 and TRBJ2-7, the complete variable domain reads DVKVTQSSRYLVKRTGEKVFLECVQDMDHENMFWYRQDPGLGLRLIYFSYDVKMKEKGDIPEGYSVSREKKERFSLILESASTNQTSMYLCASSSRLAGSYEQYFGPGTRLTVT.

The CDR3 bases are TGCGCCAGCAGTGCTATTCCCCGGGGGGTAGGCACCTTC. Translated: CASSAIPRGVGTF. J is TRBJ1-2 and V is TRBV10-1; D perhaps matches TRBD1 (5 bases). Germline values: CDR1 WNHNN, CDR2 SYGVQD (reference sequence). V gave up 4 bases and J gave up 13 bases, with 19 bases separating them. This CDR3 comprises 13 residues.

The CDR3 DNA sequence: TGTGCCAGCAGTCCCTCAACTAATGAAAAACTGTTTTTT. Amino acids: CASSPSTNEKLFF. The chain is built from TRBV6-5 and TRBJ1-4; no clear D. This CDR3 has 13 residues. Germline CDR1 is MNHEY and CDR2 is SVGAGI. Between the trimmed V and J ends, which lost 5 bases and 0 bases, there was a span of 4 bases.

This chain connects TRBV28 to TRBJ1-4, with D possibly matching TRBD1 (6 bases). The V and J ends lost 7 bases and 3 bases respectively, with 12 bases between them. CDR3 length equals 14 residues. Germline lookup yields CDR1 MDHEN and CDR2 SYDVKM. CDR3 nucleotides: TGTGCCAGCATCTCACAGGGTTCTAATGAAAAACTGTTTTTT. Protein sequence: CASISQGSNEKLFF.

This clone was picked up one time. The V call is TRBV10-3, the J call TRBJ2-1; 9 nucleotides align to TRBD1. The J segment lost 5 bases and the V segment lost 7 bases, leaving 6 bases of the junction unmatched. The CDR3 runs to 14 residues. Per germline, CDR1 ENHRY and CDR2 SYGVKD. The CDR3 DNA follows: TGTGCCATCACCGGGACAGGGCATAACAATGAGCAGTTCTTC. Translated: CAITGTGHNNEQFF.

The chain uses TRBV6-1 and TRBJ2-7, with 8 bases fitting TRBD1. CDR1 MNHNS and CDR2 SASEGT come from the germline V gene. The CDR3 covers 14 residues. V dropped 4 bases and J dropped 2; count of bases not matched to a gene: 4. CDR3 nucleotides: TGTGCCAGCAGTGTGGACAGGGCTACCTACGAGCAGTACTTC. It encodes CASSVDRATYEQYF.

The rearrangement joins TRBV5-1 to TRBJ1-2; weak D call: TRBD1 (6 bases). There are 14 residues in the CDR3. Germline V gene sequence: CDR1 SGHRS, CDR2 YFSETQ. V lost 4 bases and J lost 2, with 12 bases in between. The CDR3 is CASSPTTGNYGYTF. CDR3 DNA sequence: TGCGCCAGCAGCCCAACAACAGGGAACTATGGCTACACCTTC.

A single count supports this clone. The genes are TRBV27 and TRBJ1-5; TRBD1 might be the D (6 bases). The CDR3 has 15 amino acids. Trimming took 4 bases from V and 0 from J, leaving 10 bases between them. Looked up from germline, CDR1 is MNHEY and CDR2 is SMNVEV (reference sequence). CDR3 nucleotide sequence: TGTGCCAGCAGTTCGGACAGTGATAGCAATCAGCCCCAGCATTTT. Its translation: CASSSDSDSNQPQHF.

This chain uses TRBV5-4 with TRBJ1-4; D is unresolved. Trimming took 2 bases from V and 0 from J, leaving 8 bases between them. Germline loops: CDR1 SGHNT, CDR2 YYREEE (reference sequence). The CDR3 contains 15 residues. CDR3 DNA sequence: TGTGCCAGCAGCTTAATGGGAGCAACTAATGAAAAACTGTTTTTT. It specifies CASSLMGATNEKLFF.

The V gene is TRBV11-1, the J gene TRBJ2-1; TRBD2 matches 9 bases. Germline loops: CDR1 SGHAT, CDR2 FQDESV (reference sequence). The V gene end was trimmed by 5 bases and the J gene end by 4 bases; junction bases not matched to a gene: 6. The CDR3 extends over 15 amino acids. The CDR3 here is CASSPRLAEYNEQFF. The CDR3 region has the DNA TGTGCCAGCAGCCCTAGACTAGCGGAGTACAATGAGCAGTTCTTC. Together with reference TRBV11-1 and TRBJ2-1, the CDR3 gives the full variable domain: EAEVAQSPRYKITEKSQAVAFWCDPISGHATLYWYRQILGQGPELLVQFQDESVVDDSQLPKDRFSAERLKGVDSTLKIQPAELGDSAMYLCASSPRLAEYNEQFFGPGTRLTVL.

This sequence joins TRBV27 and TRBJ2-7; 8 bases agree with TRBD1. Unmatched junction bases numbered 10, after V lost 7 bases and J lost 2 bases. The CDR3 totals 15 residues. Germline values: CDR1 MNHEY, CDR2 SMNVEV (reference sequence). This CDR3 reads CASTVRTGFAYEQYF. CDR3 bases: TGTGCCAGCACCGTTAGGACAGGGTTTGCCTACGAGCAGTACTTC.

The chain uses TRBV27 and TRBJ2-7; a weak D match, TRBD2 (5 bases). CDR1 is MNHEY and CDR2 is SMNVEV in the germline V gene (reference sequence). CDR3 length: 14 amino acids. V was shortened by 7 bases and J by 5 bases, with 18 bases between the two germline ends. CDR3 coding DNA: TGTGCCAGCAAACCCCCACTAGAATCCCACGAGCAGTACTTC. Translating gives CASKPPLESHEQYF.

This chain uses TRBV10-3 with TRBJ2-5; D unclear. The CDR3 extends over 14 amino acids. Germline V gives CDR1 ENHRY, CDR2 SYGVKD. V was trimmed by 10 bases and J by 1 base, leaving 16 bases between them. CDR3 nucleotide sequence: TGTGCCACGGATACTGGCACAGCCCAAGAGACCCAGTACTTC. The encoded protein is CATDTGTAQETQYF.

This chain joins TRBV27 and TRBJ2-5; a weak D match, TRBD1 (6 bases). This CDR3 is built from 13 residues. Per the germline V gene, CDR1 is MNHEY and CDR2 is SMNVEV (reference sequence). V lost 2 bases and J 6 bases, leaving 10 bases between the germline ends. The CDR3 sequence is CASSLTRGQTQYF. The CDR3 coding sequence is TGTGCCAGCAGTTTAACCAGGGGACAGACCCAGTACTTC.

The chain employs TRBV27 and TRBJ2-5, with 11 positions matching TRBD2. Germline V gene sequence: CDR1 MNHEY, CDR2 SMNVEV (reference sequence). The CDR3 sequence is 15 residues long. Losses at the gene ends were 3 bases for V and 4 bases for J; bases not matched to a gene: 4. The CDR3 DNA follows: TGTGCCAGCAGTTTGGGACTAGCGGTGGGAGAGACCCAGTACTTC. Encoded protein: CASSLGLAVGETQYF.

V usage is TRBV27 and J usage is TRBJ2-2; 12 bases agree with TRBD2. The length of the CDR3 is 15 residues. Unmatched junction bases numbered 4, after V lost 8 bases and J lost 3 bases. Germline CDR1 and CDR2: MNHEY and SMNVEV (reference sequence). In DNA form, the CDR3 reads TGTGCCAGCCGCCGACTAGCGGGAGACACCGGGGAGCTGTTTTTT. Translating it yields CASRRLAGDTGELFF.

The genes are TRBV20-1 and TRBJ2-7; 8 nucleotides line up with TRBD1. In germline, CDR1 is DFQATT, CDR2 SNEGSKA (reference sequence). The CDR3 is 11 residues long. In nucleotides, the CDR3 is TGCACCGCGGACAGGGACTACGAGCAGTACTTC. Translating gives CTADRDYEQYF.

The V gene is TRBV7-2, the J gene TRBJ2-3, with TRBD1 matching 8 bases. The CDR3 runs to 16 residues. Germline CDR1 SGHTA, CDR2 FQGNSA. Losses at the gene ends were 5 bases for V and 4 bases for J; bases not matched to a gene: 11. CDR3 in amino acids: CASSARDRLSADTQYF. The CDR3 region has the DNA TGTGCCAGCAGCGCCCGGGACAGGTTGAGCGCAGATACGCAGTATTTT.

The CDR3 DNA reads TGCGCCAGCAGCTCGGGACAGGGAGGAGCTAATGAAAAACTGTTTTTT. Translation gives CASSSGQGGANEKLFF. The V gene is TRBV4-3, the J gene TRBJ1-4; 9 nucleotides agree with TRBD1. From germline, CDR1 is LGHNA and CDR2 YSLEER. V was clipped by 5 bases and J by 3 bases; unmatched bases: 7. The CDR3 runs to 16 residues.

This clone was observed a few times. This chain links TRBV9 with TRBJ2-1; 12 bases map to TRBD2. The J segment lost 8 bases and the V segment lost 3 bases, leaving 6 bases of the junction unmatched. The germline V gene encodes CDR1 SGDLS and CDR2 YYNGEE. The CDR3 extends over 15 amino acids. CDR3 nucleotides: TGTGCCAGCAGCGAAAGACTAGCGGGAGCCTATGAGCAGTTCTTC. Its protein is CASSERLAGAYEQFF.

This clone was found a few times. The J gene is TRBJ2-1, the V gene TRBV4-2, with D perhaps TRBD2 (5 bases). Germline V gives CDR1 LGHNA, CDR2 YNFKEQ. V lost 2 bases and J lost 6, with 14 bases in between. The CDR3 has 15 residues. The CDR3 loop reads CASSQTSLVLNEQFF. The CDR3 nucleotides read TGTGCCAGCAGCCAAACCTCACTAGTTCTCAATGAGCAGTTCTTC.

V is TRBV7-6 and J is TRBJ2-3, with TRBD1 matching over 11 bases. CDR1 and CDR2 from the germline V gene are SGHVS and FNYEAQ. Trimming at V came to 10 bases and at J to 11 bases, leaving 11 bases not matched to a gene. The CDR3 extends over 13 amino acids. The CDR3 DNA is TGTGCCACCAGGACAGGGGGCGGGAATATGCAGTATTTT. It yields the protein CATRTGGGNMQYF.

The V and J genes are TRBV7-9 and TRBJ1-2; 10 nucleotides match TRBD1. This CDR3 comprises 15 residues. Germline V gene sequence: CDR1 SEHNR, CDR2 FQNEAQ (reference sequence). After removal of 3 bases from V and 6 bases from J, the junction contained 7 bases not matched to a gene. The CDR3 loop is CASSFNSGTGDGYTF. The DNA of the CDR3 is TGTGCCAGCAGCTTCAATTCCGGGACAGGGGATGGCTACACCTTC.

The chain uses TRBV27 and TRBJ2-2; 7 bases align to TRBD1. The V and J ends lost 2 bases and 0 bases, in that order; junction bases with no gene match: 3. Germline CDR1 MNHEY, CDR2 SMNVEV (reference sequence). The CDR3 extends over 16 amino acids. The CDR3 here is CASSLRTGTNTGELFF. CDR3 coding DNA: TGTGCCAGCAGTTTACGGACAGGAACGAACACCGGGGAGCTGTTTTTT.

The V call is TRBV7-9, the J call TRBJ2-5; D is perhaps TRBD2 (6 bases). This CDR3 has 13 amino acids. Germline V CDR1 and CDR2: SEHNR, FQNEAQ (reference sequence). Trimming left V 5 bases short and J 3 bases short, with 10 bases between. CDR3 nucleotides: TGTGCCAGCAGCCTTGGAGGGAAAGAGACCCAGTACTTC. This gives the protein CASSLGGKETQYF.

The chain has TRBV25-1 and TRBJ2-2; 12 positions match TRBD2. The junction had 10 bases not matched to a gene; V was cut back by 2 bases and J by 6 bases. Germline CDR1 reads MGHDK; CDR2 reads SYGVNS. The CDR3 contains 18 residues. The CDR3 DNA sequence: TGTGCCAGCAGTGAACGACTAGCGGGAGCCCGAACCGCCGGGGAGCTGTTTTTT. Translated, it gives CASSERLAGARTAGELFF.